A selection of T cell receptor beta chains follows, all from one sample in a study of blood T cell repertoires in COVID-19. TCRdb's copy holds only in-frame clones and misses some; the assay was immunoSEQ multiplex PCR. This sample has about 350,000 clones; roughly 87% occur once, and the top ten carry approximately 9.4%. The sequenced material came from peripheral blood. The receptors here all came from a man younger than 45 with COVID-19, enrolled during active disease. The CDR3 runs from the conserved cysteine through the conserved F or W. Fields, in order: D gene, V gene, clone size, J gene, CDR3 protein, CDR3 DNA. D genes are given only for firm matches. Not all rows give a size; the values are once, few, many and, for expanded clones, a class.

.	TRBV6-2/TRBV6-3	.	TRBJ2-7	CASSQRSNEQYF	TGTGCCAGCAGCCAACGGTCGAACGAGCAGTACTTC
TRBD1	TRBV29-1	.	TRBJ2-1	CSVEGGQGNEQFF	TGCAGCGTTGAGGGGGGACAGGGTAATGAGCAGTTCTTC
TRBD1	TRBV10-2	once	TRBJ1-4	CASSESGGQTNEKLFF	TGCGCCAGCAGTGAGTCGGGGGGACAGACGAATGAAAAACTGTTTTTT
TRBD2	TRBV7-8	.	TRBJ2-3	CASSSGLAGAPDTQYF	TGTGCCAGCAGCTCAGGACTAGCGGGAGCCCCAGATACGCAGTATTTT
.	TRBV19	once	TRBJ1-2	CASSVYEGGYTF	TGTGCCAGTAGTGTATATGAGGGCGGCTACACCTTC
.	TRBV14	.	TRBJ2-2	CASSQVQAGELFF	TGTGCCAGCAGCCAAGTACAGGCCGGGGAGCTGTTTTTT
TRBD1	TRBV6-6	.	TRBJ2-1	CASSSPGQGHNEQFF	TGTGCCAGCAGTTCCCCGGGACAGGGCCACAATGAGCAGTTCTTC
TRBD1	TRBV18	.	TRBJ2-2	CASSQRQGHTGELFF	TGTGCCAGCTCACAGAGACAGGGACACACCGGGGAGCTGTTTTTT
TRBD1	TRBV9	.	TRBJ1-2	CASSTGQGVNYGYTF	TGTGCCAGCAGCACGGGACAGGGGGTTAACTATGGCTACACCTTC
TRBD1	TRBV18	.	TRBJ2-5	CASSPRTGGWETQYF	TGTGCCAGCTCACCCCGGACAGGGGGTTGGGAGACCCAGTACTTC
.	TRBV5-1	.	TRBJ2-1	CASSLQGAGSYNEQFF	TGCGCCAGCAGCTTGCAGGGTGCCGGCTCCTACAATGAGCAGTTCTTC
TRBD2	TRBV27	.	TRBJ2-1	CASSKTSGAYNEQFF	TGTGCCAGCAGCAAAACTAGCGGCGCCTACAATGAGCAGTTCTTC
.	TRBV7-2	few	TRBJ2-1	CASSSRGSSYNEQFF	TGTGCCAGCAGCTCCCGGGGTAGCTCCTACAATGAGCAGTTCTTC
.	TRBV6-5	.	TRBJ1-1	CASRTADTEAFF	TGTGCCAGCAGGACCGCGGACACTGAAGCTTTCTTT
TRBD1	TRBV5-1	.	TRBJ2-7	CASSQTGAYEQYF	TGCGCCAGCAGCCAGACAGGGGCCTACGAGCAGTACTTC
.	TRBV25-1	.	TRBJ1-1	CASRTGFEAFF	TGTGCCAGCAGGACAGGATTTGAAGCTTTCTTT
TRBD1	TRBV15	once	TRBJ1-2	CATSLRAQGGYGYTF	TGTGCCACCAGCTTGAGAGCCCAGGGGGGATATGGCTACACCTTC
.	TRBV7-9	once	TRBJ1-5	CASSLVGPQGSNQPQHF	TGTGCCAGCAGCTTAGTGGGTCCACAGGGTAGCAATCAGCCCCAGCATTTT
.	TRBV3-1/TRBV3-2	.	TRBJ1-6	CASSQTGPLHF	TGTGCCAGCAGCCAGACTGGGCCCCTCCACTTT
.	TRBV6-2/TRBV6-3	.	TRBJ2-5	CASSHDFKETQYF	TGTGCCAGCAGCCACGACTTCAAAGAGACCCAGTACTTC
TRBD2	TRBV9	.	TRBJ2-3	CASSVNFGTSGTTDTQYF	TGTGCCAGCAGCGTAAATTTTGGGACTAGCGGGACCACAGATACGCAGTATTTT
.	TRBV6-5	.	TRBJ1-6	CASSYSRVSYNSPLHF	TGTGCCAGCAGTTACTCGAGGGTATCCTATAATTCACCCCTCCACTTT
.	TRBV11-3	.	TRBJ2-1	CASGRENEQFF	TGTGCCAGCGGCAGGGAAAATGAGCAGTTCTTC
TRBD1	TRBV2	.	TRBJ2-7	CASRDRTGSSYEQYF	TGTGCCAGCAGAGATAGGACAGGGAGCTCCTACGAGCAGTACTTC
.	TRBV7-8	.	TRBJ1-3	CASSFGRNSGNTIYF	TGTGCCAGCAGCTTTGGGAGGAACTCTGGAAACACCATATATTTT
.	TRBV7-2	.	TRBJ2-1	CASSWERAPYNEQFF	TGTGCCAGCAGCTGGGAGCGGGCCCCATACAATGAGCAGTTCTTC
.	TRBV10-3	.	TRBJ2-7	CASKTGRSDEQYF	TGTGCCAGTAAAACAGGGAGATCGGACGAGCAGTACTTC
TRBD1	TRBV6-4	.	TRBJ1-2	CASSGQGAIGYTF	TGTGCCAGCAGTGGACAGGGGGCAATTGGCTACACCTTC
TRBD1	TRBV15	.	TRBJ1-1	CATSRGATGLRRTEAFF	TGTGCCACCAGCAGGGGGGCGACAGGGCTGAGGAGAACTGAAGCTTTCTTT
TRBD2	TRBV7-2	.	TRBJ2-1	CASSKVAGGLYNEQFF	TGTGCCAGCAGTAAAGTAGCGGGAGGGCTCTACAATGAGCAGTTCTTC
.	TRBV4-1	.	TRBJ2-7	CASSASEGTEQYF	TGCGCCAGCAGCGCTTCCGAGGGAACCGAGCAGTACTTC
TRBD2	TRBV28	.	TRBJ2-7	CASTPAGALSYEQYF	TGTGCCAGCACCCCAGCGGGAGCCCTCTCCTACGAGCAGTACTTC
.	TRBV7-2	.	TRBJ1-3	CASSLTGSGNTIYF	TGTGCCAGCAGCTTAACGGGCTCTGGAAACACCATATATTTT
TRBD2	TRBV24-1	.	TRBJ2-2	CATSDLAGFTGELFF	TGTGCCACCAGTGATTTAGCGGGATTCACCGGGGAGCTGTTTTTT
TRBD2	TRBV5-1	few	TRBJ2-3	CASSLDAAGDTDTQYF	TGCGCCAGCAGCTTGGATGCAGCGGGGGACACAGATACGCAGTATTTT
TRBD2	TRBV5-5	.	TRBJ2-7	CASSLRLAGLSYEQYF	TGTGCCAGCAGCTTACGATTAGCGGGACTCTCCTACGAGCAGTACTTC
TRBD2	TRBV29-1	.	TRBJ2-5	CSVREGLETQYF	TGCAGCGTTAGGGAGGGCCTAGAGACCCAGTACTTC
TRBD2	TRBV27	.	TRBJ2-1	CASRADGAGDEQFF	TGTGCCAGCAGAGCTGACGGGGCGGGAGATGAGCAGTTCTTC
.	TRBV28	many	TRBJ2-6	CASSLIPGSGANVLTF	TGTGCCAGCAGTTTGATCCCCGGCTCTGGGGCCAACGTCCTGACTTTC
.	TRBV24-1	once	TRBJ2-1	CATSDPSGEYYNEQFF	TGTGCCACCAGTGACCCGAGCGGAGAATACTACAATGAGCAGTTCTTC
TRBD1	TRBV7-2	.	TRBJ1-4	CASSLASAGGEKLFF	TGTGCCAGCAGCTTAGCATCGGCAGGGGGCGAAAAACTGTTTTTT